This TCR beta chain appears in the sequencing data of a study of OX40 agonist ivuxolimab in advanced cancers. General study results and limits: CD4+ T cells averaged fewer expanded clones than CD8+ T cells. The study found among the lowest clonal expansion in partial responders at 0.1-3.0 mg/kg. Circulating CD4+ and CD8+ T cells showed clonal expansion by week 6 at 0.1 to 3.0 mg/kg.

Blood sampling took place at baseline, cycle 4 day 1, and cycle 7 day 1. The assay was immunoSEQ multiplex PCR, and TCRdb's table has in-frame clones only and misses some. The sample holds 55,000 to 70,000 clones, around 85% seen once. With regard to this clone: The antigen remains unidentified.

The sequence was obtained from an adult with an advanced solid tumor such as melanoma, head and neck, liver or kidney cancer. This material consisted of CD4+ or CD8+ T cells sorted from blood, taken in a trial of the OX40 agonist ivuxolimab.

DNA for the CDR3: TGTGCCAGCAGTTATGGGAATTCACCCCTCCACTTT. Its translation is CASSYGNSPLHF. This sequence joins TRBV6-6 and TRBJ1-6; no definite D call. V was cut by 3 bases and J by 7 bases, with 4 bases left in between. Germline-derived CDR1 and CDR2 are MNHNY and SVGAGI (reference sequence). The CDR3 has 12 residues.